This T cell receptor beta chain was retrieved from a study of early T cells in non-severe SARS-CoV-2 infection. The wider study: It was bulk RNA from unsorted whole blood that was sequenced, and the chains were unpaired.

Broader study findings: CD4 and private specificities were missed by VDJdb matching, which favored anti-spike CD8 responses.

The sample holds many counts of this clonotype. Its cognate antigen is unknown. The TCR library protocol was used to attach unique molecular identifiers. These identifiers were attached to individual cDNA molecules. TCRdb re-analysed the 5' RACE reads in MiXCR, keeping a single row per CDR3 protein. The sample holds tens of thousands of distinct CDR3 sequences, roughly a tenth seen once. Trimming stripped 0 bases from V and 4 bases from J, with 20 bases between. The CDR3 loop spans 17 amino acids. Germline lookup yields CDR1 GTSNPN and CDR2 SVGIG (reference sequence). The receptor comes from an adult who was a healthcare worker with PCR-confirmed SARS-CoV-2 infection or an uninfected control (not recorded which). This sequence joins TRBV30 and TRBJ2-3; D may be TRBD2 (5 bases). The source material was whole blood. The CDR3 reads CAWSVHLRWENADTQYF. In nucleotides, the CDR3 is TGTGCCTGGAGTGTACATTTGCGGTGGGAGAACGCAGATACGCAGTATTTT.